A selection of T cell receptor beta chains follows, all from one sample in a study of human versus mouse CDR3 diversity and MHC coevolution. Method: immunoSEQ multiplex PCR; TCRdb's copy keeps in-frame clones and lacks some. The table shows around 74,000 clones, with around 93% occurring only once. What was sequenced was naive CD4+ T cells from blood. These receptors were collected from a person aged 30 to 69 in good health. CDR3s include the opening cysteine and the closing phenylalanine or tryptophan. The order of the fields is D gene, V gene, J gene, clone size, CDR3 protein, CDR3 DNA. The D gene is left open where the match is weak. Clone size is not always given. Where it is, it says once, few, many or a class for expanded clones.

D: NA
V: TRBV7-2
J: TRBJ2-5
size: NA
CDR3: CASSLGMVGETQYF
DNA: TGTGCCAGCAGCTTGGGCATGGTGGGAGAGACCCAGTACTTC

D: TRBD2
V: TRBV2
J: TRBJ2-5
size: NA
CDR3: CASRKTSGSVETQYF
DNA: TGTGCCAGCAGGAAGACTAGCGGGAGCGTTGAGACCCAGTACTTC

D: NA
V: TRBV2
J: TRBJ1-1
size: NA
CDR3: CASSELAGFTEAFF
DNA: TGTGCCAGCAGTGAGTTAGCTGGGTTCACTGAAGCTTTCTTT

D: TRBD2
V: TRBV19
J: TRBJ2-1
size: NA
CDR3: CASSISSGGGYEQFF
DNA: TGTGCCAGTAGTATTAGTAGCGGGGGAGGGTATGAGCAGTTCTTC

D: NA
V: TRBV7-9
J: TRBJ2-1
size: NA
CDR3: CASSLDRSRDEFF
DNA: TGTGCCAGCAGCTTAGATCGTTCACGAGATGAGTTCTTC

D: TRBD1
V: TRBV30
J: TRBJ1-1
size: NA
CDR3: CAWSIGQGASEAFF
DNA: TGTGCCTGGAGTATCGGACAGGGAGCCTCTGAAGCTTTCTTT

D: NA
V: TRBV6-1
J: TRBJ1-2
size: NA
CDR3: CASSQGVGFNYGYTF
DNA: TGTGCCAGCAGCCAAGGGGTAGGGTTTAACTATGGCTACACCTTC

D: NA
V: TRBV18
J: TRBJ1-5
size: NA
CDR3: CASSGDLNQPQHF
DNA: TGTGCCAGCTCCGGGGATCTAAATCAGCCCCAGCATTTT

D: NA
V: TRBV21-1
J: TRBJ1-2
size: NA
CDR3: CASHRGGGYTF
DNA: TGTGCCAGTCACAGGGGTGGCGGCTACACCTTC

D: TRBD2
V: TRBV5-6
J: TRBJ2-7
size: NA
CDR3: CASSTVAGGRLYEQYF
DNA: TGTGCCAGCAGCACCGTAGCGGGGGGAAGGCTCTACGAGCAGTACTTC

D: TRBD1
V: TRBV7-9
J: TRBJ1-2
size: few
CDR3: CASSTGQIYGYTF
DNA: TGTGCCAGCAGCACGGGACAGATATATGGCTACACCTTC

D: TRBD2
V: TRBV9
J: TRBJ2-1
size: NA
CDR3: CASSETSGGYNEQFF
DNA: TGTGCCAGCAGTGAAACTAGCGGGGGCTACAATGAGCAGTTCTTC

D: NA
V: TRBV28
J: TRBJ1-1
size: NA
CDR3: CASSPYRTRGTEAFF
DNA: TGTGCCAGCAGTCCGTACCGGACCCGGGGGACTGAAGCTTTCTTT

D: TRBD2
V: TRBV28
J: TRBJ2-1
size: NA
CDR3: CASSLPAAAGVPEQFF
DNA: TGTGCCAGCAGTTTACCGGCTGCGGCGGGAGTTCCTGAGCAGTTCTTC

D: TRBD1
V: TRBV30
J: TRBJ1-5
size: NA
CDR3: CAWSYSGQAKNQPQHF
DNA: TGTGCCTGGAGTTACTCGGGACAGGCGAAAAATCAGCCCCAGCATTTT

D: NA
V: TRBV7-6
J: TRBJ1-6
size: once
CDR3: CASSLGTDNSPLHF
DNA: TGTGCCAGCAGCTTAGGGACAGATAATTCACCCCTCCACTTT

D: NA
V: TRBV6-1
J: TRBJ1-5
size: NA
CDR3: CASSVGFSNQPQHF
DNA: TGTGCCAGCAGTGTCGGGTTTAGCAATCAGCCCCAGCATTTT

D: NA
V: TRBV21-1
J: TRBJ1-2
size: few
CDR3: CASRQGYYGYTF
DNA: TGTGCCAGCAGACAGGGATACTATGGCTACACCTTC

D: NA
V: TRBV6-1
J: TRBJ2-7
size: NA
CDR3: CASSAETVGEQYF
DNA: TGTGCCAGCAGCGCCGAGACAGTGGGTGAGCAGTACTTC

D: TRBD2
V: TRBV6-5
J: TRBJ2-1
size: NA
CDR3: CASSSFSGVPYNEQFF
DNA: TGTGCCAGCAGTTCCTTTAGCGGGGTCCCCTACAATGAGCAGTTCTTC

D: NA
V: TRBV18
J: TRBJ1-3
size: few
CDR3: CASSPTGSYTIYF
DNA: TGTGCCAGCTCACCTACAGGATCTTACACCATATATTTT

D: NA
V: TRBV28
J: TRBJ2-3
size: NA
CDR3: CASSLVGARDHSTDTQYF
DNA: TGTGCCAGCAGTTTAGTCGGTGCTAGAGATCATAGCACAGATACGCAGTATTTT

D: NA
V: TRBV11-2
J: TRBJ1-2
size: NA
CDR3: CASSLSIANYGYTF
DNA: TGTGCCAGCAGCTTAAGCATCGCTAACTATGGCTACACCTTC

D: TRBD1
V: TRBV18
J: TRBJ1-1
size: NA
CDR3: CASSPPGQGGNTEAFF
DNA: TGTGCCAGCTCACCACCGGGACAGGGGGGGAACACTGAAGCTTTCTTT

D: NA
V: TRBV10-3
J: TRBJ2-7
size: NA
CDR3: CAIGKDYQGVEQYF
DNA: TGTGCCATCGGAAAGGACTACCAAGGGGTCGAGCAGTACTTC

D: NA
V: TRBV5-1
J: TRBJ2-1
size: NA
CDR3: CASSLVGGLQFF
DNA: TGCGCCAGCAGCTTGGTGGGGGGGCTGCAGTTCTTC

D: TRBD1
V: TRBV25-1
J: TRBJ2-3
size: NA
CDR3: CASRDRFTDTQYF
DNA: TGTGCCAGCAGGGACAGGTTCACGGATACGCAGTATTTT

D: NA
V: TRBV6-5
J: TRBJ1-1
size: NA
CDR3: CASRVFRGESTEAFF
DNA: TGTGCCAGCAGGGTATTCAGGGGAGAGAGCACTGAAGCTTTCTTT

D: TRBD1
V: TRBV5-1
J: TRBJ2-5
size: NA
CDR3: CASSQGDSRETQYF
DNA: TGCGCCAGCAGCCAAGGGGACAGTCGAGAGACCCAGTACTTC

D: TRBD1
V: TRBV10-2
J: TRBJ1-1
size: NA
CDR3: CASSQQGSGTEAFF
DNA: TGCGCCAGCAGTCAACAGGGGTCTGGAACTGAAGCTTTCTTT

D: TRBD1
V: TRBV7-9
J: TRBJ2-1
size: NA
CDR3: CASTLWDRSSNEQFF
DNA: TGTGCCAGCACCCTATGGGACAGATCATCCAATGAGCAGTTCTTC

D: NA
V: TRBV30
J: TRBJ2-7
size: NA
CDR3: CAWSIGGEQYF
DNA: TGTGCCTGGAGTATCGGGGGCGAGCAGTACTTC

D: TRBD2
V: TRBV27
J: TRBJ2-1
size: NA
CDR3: CASLDRGGRLSGTSGYNEQFF
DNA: TGTGCCAGTCTAGACCGGGGGGGGCGGCTCTCCGGGACTAGCGGCTACAATGAGCAGTTCTTC

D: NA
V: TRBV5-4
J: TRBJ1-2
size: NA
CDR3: CASSVLTESNYGYTF
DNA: TGTGCCAGCAGCGTGCTCACTGAGAGTAACTATGGCTACACCTTC

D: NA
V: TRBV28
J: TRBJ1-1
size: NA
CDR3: CASSSLRQPPTEAFF
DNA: TGTGCCAGCAGTTCATTAAGACAGCCTCCCACTGAAGCTTTCTTT

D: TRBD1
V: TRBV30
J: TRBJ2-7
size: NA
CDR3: CAWSVPFGTGGLSWLLTYEQYF
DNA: TGTGCCTGGAGTGTTCCGTTTGGGACAGGAGGACTAAGTTGGCTGTTAACCTACGAGCAGTACTTC

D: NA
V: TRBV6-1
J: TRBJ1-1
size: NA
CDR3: CASSESINRRTEAFF
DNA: TGTGCCAGCAGTGAAAGTATAAACAGAAGGACTGAAGCTTTCTTT

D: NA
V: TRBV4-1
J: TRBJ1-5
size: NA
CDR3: CASSQDEGQGYQPQHF
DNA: TGCGCCAGCAGCCAAGATGAAGGCCAGGGCTATCAGCCCCAGCATTTT